Each of the 29 T cell receptor beta chains below was sequenced from the same sample in a study of T-cell memory formation after mild COVID-19. MiXCR, applied by TCRdb to the 5' RACE reads, yields one record per CDR3 protein. The sample lists some 350,000 distinct CDR3 sequences, around 13% occurring once. The sequencing input was PBMCs or a T cell subset sorted from them (not recorded which). All receptors come from a man aged 18 to 30 who had mild COVID-19 (a few samples of this study predate the infection). Cell type and time point are not known.

This clonotype was picked up a small number of times. The chain is built from TRBV27 and TRBJ2-3; D gene unclear. Germline CDR1 is MNHEY and CDR2 is SMNVEV (reference sequence). This CDR3 is built from 13 residues. The V gene lost 8 bases and the J gene lost 1 base, with 10 bases spanning the gap. Written as DNA, the CDR3 is TGTGCCAGCGAAGCTTGGGGCACAGATACGCAGTATTTT. It translates to CASEAWGTDTQYF.

This clonotype was counted between two and nine times. The chain links TRBV11-2 to TRBJ1-4; 8 nucleotides align to TRBD1. The trim removed 5 bases at V and 10 bases at J, leaving 9 bases unmatched. The CDR3 contains 14 residues. Per germline, CDR1 SGHAT and CDR2 FQNNGV. The CDR3 loop is CASSPGQAGGKLFF. CDR3 bases: TGTGCCAGCAGCCCGGGACAGGCGGGGGGAAAACTGTTTTTT.

This CDR3 reads CASSLGTVRHEQYV. The CDR3 DNA reads TGTGCCAGCAGCTTGGGGACTGTCCGCCACGAGCAGTACGTC. The chain joins TRBV5-5 to TRBJ2-7; D possibly corresponds to TRBD2 (5 bases). From germline, CDR1 is SGHKS and CDR2 YYEKEE (reference sequence). This CDR3 spans 14 amino acids. V lost 0 bases and J lost 5, with 12 bases in between.

The chain couples TRBV7-2 to TRBJ2-3; perhaps D is TRBD1 or TRBD2 (5 bases each). V lost 6 bases to trimming and J lost 4 bases, with 11 bases between them. The CDR3 is made up of 13 amino acids. Germline CDR1 and CDR2: SGHTA and FQGNSA. CDR3 protein: CASRRLGADTQYF. The CDR3 DNA is TGTGCCAGCAGACGACTGGGGGCAGATACGCAGTATTTT.

This clonotype has just a few counts. The V and J genes are TRBV7-9 and TRBJ2-2; D gene uncertain. The CDR3 consists of 15 residues. The V gene lost 5 bases and the J gene lost 0 bases, with 10 bases spanning the gap. Germline CDR1 reads SEHNR; CDR2 reads FQNEAQ (reference sequence). The CDR3 sequence is CASSPDTTNTGELFF. The CDR3 coding sequence is TGTGCCAGCAGCCCTGACACAACGAACACCGGGGAGCTGTTTTTT.

V usage is TRBV29-1 and J usage is TRBJ2-7; D possibly corresponds to TRBD1 (6 bases). Per the germline V gene, CDR1 is SQVTM and CDR2 is ANQGSEA. The CDR3 runs to 11 residues. V was trimmed by 4 bases and J by 5 bases, leaving 9 bases between them. CDR3: CSVGEGDEQYV. CDR3 nucleotides: TGCAGCGTTGGTGAGGGGGACGAGCAGTACGTC.

The chain joins TRBV7-2 to TRBJ2-2, with D unresolved. Germline lookup yields CDR1 SGHTA and CDR2 FQGNSA. Trimming removed 5 bases from V and 6 bases from J, with 7 bases in between. CDR3 size: 12 residues. The chain's CDR3 is CASSPDPGELFF. The CDR3 region has the DNA TGTGCCAGCAGCCCCGACCCCGGGGAGCTGTTTTTT.

This clonotype was detected only a few times. This chain connects TRBV7-2 to TRBJ1-5; the D gene is possibly TRBD1 (6 bases). The CDR3 loop spans 14 amino acids. V gave up 5 bases and J gave up 2 bases, with 10 bases separating them. Germline CDR1 and CDR2: SGHTA and FQGNSA. In nucleotides, the CDR3 is TGTGCCAGCAGCGAGAGACAGGGCAATCAGCCCCAGCATTTT. Protein sequence: CASSERQGNQPQHF.

J is TRBJ1-1 and V is TRBV25-1; the D is unclear. Per the germline V gene, CDR1 is MGHDK and CDR2 is SYGVNS. CDR3 length: 15 amino acids. The ends were cut back, 3 bases at V and 3 bases at J, with 14 bases in the middle. The CDR3 nucleotides read TGTGCCAGCAGTGAGCGTCTAGGGATTTACACTGAAGCTTTCTTT. Protein sequence: CASSERLGIYTEAFF.

This clonotype was counted at least ten times. The J gene is TRBJ2-3, the V gene TRBV3-1; D possibly corresponds to TRBD2 (5 bases). Germline values: CDR1 LGHDT, CDR2 YNNKEL (reference sequence). V lost 2 bases and J 7 bases, leaving 10 bases between the germline ends. The CDR3 consists of 13 residues. In DNA, the CDR3 is TGTGCCAGCAGCCAACAAACGGGAAATACGCAGTATTTT. Its translation is CASSQQTGNTQYF.

J is TRBJ2-5 and V is TRBV5-1; TRBD1 agrees at 7 bases. J lost 4 bases, V lost 7 bases, and 7 bases had no gene match. This CDR3 is built from 13 residues. Germline V lookup: CDR1 SGHRS, CDR2 YFSETQ. The CDR3 bases are TGCGCCAGCGGTCTTAGGGGGCGAGAGACCCAGTACTTC. Translating gives CASGLRGRETQYF.

This clonotype was seen ten or more times. The chain recombines TRBV5-1 with TRBJ2-1; TRBD2 matches 12 bases. This CDR3 has 17 residues. In germline, CDR1 is SGHRS, CDR2 YFSETQ. V shed 0 bases, J shed 7 bases, and the junction held 8 bases outside the gene matches. The CDR3 region has the DNA TGCGCCAGCAGCTTGGATATCCTAGCGGGGGGGAGAAATGAGCAGTTCTTC. This encodes CASSLDILAGGRNEQFF.

The V call is TRBV6-2 or TRBV6-3, the J call TRBJ2-3; tentatively, D is TRBD2 (6 bases). The germline CDR1 and CDR2 sequences are MNHEY and SVGEGT. V gave up 0 bases and J gave up 2 bases, with 12 bases separating them. CDR3 size: 16 residues. The CDR3 DNA reads as TGTGCCAGCAGTTACTCAGGTGCGGGGAACACAGATACGCAGTATTTT. It yields the protein CASSYSGAGNTDTQYF.

V is TRBV15 and J is TRBJ1-2, with D perhaps TRBD1 (5 bases). Germline CDR1 and CDR2: LNHNV and YYDKDF (reference sequence). The V gene lost 0 bases and the J gene lost 2 bases, with 16 bases spanning the gap. The CDR3 is made up of 17 amino acids. The CDR3 coding sequence is TGTGCCACCAGCAGAGATGAGCAGGGTGATCAAAACTATGGCTACACCTTC. Translated: CATSRDEQGDQNYGYTF.

A few counts support this clonotype. The chain recombines TRBV4-3 with TRBJ2-1, with TRBD1 matching 7 bases. The CDR3 is 16 amino acids. Germline values: CDR1 LGHNA, CDR2 YSLEER. Trimming at V came to 0 bases and at J to 4 bases, leaving 6 bases not matched to a gene. The CDR3 is CASSQEPGGGYNEQFF. CDR3 in DNA: TGCGCCAGCAGCCAAGAACCAGGGGGTGGATACAATGAGCAGTTCTTC.

The V gene is TRBV6-5, the J gene TRBJ1-3, with D tentatively TRBD1 (5 bases). The germline CDR1 and CDR2 sequences are MNHEY and SVGAGI. V was clipped by 7 bases and J by 0 bases, with 13 bases between them. The CDR3 covers 15 residues. CDR3 nucleotide sequence: TGTGCCAGCACCCCGTCCGGGGGCTCTGGAAACACCATATATTTT. It is translated as CASTPSGGSGNTIYF.

The J gene is TRBJ2-3, the V gene TRBV6-2 or TRBV6-3; TRBD2 matches at 7 bases. The junction had 4 bases not matched to a gene; V was cut back by 5 bases and J by 5 bases. Germline CDR1 MNHEY, CDR2 SVGEGT. This CDR3 is built from 13 residues. The CDR3 reads CASSRGEVDTQYF. CDR3 coding DNA: TGTGCCAGCAGTCGGGGGGAGGTAGATACGCAGTATTTT.

This clonotype was seen repeatedly, ten times or more. This chain uses TRBV11-2 with TRBJ1-1, with a possible D match to TRBD1 (6 bases). Trimming removed 3 bases from V and 4 bases from J, with 12 bases in between. This CDR3 spans 14 amino acids. Germline V gene lookup returns CDR1 SGHAT and CDR2 FQNNGV. The CDR3 protein is CASSFPRGGTEAFF. The CDR3 DNA reads TGTGCCAGCAGCTTCCCCAGGGGAGGCACTGAAGCTTTCTTT.

CDR3 sequence reads: CASSLAPRTSGGNYNEQFF. CDR3 in DNA: TGTGCCAGCAGCTTAGCCCCCAGGACTAGCGGGGGAAATTACAATGAGCAGTTCTTC. The chain is built from TRBV7-2 and TRBJ2-1; 13 bases line up with TRBD2. CDR3 length: 19 residues. Germline V CDR1 and CDR2: SGHTA, FQGNSA. V lost 0 bases to trimming and J lost 4 bases; unmatched junction nucleotides: 9.

In this sample, this clonotype turned up many times. This chain links TRBV7-6 with TRBJ2-2, with D possibly matching TRBD1 (5 bases). The ends were cut back, 2 bases at V and 5 bases at J, with 12 bases in the middle. This CDR3 comprises 15 residues. Germline values: CDR1 SGHVS, CDR2 FNYEAQ. The CDR3 reads CASSLWGASTGELFF. The CDR3 coding sequence is TGTGCCAGCAGCTTATGGGGCGCAAGTACCGGGGAGCTGTTTTTT.

The V gene is TRBV6-6, the J gene TRBJ2-5; the match to TRBD1 covers 8 bases. The CDR3 length is 16 residues. The V segment lost 5 bases and the J segment 5 bases; nucleotides outside the gene matches: 13. The germline V gene has CDR1 MNHNY and CDR2 SVGAGI (reference sequence). The CDR3 protein is CASSPSDRAREETQYF. The CDR3, as DNA: TGTGCCAGCAGTCCTTCGGACAGGGCCCGTGAGGAGACCCAGTACTTC.

The CDR3, as DNA: TGCGCCAGCAGCCTAAGGATCAACACTGAAGCTTTCTTT. Its translation: CASSLRINTEAFF. The chain carries TRBV4-1 and TRBJ1-1, with no clear D. The CDR3 consists of 13 residues. V lost 4 bases and J lost 2, with 8 bases in between. Germline CDR1 and CDR2: MGHRA and YSYEKL.

This clonotype showed up many times. The chain is built from TRBV29-1 and TRBJ2-1; D perhaps matches TRBD1 (5 bases). Trimming cost V 7 bases and J 7 bases, with 20 bases left between them. CDR3 size: 14 residues. Germline V lookup: CDR1 SQVTM, CDR2 ANQGSEA. For the CDR3, the DNA is TGCAGCGCCGAGGCCCAGGGAAGTGGGAATGAGCAGTTCTTC. Its protein product is CSAEAQGSGNEQFF.

The chain links TRBV25-1 to TRBJ2-7; 9 nucleotides agree with TRBD1. With 5 bases clipped from V and 8 bases from J, the junction kept 4 bases outside the gene matches. This CDR3 region has 12 residues. Per the germline V gene, CDR1 is MGHDK and CDR2 is SYGVNS. The CDR3 protein is CASSRTGEKQYV. CDR3 DNA: TGTGCCAGCAGTCGGACAGGGGAAAAGCAGTACGTC.

The J gene is TRBJ1-1, the V gene TRBV18; D not certain. V was shortened by 8 bases and J by 1 base, with 14 bases between the two germline ends. Germline V CDR1 and CDR2: KGHSH, LQKENI. CDR3 length equals 14 residues. CDR3 sequence (DNA): TGTGCCAGCCGTACTGATAGAACGAACACTGAAGCTTTCTTT. Translating it yields CASRTDRTNTEAFF.

The chain employs TRBV4-3 and TRBJ1-5; perhaps TRBD1 as D (6 bases). Germline V lookup: CDR1 LGHNA, CDR2 YSLEER. Trimming left V 3 bases short and J 7 bases short, with 22 bases between. The CDR3 spans 17 residues. CDR3 sequence reads: CASSQERVQGYGQPQHF. CDR3 nucleotide sequence: TGCGCCAGCAGCCAGGAGAGGGTACAGGGATATGGGCAGCCCCAGCATTTT.

This clonotype was detected only a few times. This rearrangement joins TRBV12-3 or TRBV12-4 to TRBJ2-7, with 14 positions matching TRBD2. Trimming cost V 5 bases and J 7 bases; bases outside gene matches: 4. The CDR3 is 14 residues long. This CDR3 reads CASSRLAGGREQYF. In DNA form, the CDR3 reads TGTGCCAGCAGTCGACTAGCGGGGGGGCGGGAGCAGTACTTC.

The rearrangement links TRBV20-1 to TRBJ2-7; perhaps TRBD1 as D (5 bases). The CDR3 is made up of 13 amino acids. Germline values: CDR1 DFQATT, CDR2 SNEGSKA (reference sequence). V was pared by 1 base and J by 2 bases, with 9 bases between. The CDR3: CSARVTGTYEQYF. The CDR3 coding sequence is TGCAGTGCTAGAGTTACAGGTACCTACGAGCAGTACTTC.

This clonotype was seen a few times. This chain uses TRBV5-6 with TRBJ2-7; 8 positions match TRBD1. The V gene end was trimmed by 4 bases and the J gene end by 3 bases; junction bases not matched to a gene: 6. CDR1 SGHDT and CDR2 YYEEEE come from the germline V gene. The CDR3 totals 14 residues. The CDR3 is CASSHRTGIYEQYF. The DNA of the CDR3 is TGTGCCAGCAGCCACCGGACAGGGATCTACGAGCAGTACTTC.